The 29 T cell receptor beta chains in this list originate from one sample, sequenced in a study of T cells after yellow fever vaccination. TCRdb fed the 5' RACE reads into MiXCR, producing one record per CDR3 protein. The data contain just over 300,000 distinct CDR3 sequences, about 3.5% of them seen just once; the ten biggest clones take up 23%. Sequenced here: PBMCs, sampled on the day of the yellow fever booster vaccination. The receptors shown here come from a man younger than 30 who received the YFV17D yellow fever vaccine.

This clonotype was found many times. The CDR3 bases are TGCAGTGCTATACAGAGCTCCTATAATTCACCCCTCCACTTT. It translates to CSAIQSSYNSPLHF. The J gene is TRBJ1-6, the V gene TRBV20-1; the D is unclear. Trimming shortened V by 4 bases and J by 0 bases, and 7 bases separated the two germline ends. CDR1 DFQATT and CDR2 SNEGSKA come from the germline V gene (reference sequence). CDR3 length: 14 residues.

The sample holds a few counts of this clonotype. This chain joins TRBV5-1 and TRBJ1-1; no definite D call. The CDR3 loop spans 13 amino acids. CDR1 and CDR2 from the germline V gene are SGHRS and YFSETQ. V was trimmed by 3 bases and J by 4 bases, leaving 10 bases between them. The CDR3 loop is CASSSEVATEAFF. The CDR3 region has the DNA TGCGCCAGCAGCTCCGAGGTGGCCACTGAAGCTTTCTTT.

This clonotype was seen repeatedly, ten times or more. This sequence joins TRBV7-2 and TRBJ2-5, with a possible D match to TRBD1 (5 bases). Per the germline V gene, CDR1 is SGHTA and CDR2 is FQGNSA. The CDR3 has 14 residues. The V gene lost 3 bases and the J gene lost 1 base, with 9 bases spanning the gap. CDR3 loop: CASSFRTPQETQYF. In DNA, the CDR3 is TGTGCCAGCAGCTTTCGGACACCCCAAGAGACCCAGTACTTC.

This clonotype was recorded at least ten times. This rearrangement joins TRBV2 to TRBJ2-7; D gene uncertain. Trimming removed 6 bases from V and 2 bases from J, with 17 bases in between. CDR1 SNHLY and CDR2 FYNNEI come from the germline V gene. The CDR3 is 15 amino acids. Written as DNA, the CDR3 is TGTGCCAGCAGCGAGACCTTTGGGATACCCTACGAGCAGTACTTC. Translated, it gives CASSETFGIPYEQYF.

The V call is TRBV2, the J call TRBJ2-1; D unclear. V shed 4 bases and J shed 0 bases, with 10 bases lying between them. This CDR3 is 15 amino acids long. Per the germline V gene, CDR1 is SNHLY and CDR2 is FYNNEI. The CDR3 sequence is CASSARRGSYNEQFF. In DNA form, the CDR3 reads TGTGCCAGCAGTGCGCGACGCGGCTCCTACAATGAGCAGTTCTTC.

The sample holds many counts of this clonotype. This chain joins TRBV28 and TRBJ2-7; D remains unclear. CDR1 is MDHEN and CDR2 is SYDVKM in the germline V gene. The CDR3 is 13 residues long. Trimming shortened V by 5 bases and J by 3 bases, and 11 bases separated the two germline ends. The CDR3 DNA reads TGTGCCAGCAGTCCCTCCCCCTTCTACGAGCAGTACGTC. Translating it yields CASSPSPFYEQYV.

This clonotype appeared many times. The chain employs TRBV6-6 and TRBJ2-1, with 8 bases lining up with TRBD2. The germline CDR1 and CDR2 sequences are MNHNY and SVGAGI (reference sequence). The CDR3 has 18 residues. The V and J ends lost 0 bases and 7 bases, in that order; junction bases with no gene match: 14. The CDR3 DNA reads TGTGCCAGCAGTTACTCGATTCAACGGGGGGGCCGTGTAAATGAGCAGTTCTTC. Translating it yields CASSYSIQRGGRVNEQFF.

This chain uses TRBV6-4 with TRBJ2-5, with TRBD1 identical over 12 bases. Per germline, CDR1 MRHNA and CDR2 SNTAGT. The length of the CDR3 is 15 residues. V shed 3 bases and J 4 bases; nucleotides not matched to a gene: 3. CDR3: CASSDGTGGRETQYF. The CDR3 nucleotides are TGTGCCAGCAGTGATGGGACAGGGGGCCGAGAGACCCAGTACTTC.

CDR3 DNA: TGTGCCAGCAGCCCAGACAGGATCGGAGGCTATGGCTACACCTTC. It translates to CASSPDRIGGYGYTF. The J gene is TRBJ1-2, the V gene TRBV7-2, with a weak D call TRBD1 (6 bases). Looked up from germline, CDR1 is SGHTA and CDR2 is FQGNSA. The CDR3 covers 15 residues. V dropped 5 bases and J dropped 4 bases, with 17 bases sitting between them.

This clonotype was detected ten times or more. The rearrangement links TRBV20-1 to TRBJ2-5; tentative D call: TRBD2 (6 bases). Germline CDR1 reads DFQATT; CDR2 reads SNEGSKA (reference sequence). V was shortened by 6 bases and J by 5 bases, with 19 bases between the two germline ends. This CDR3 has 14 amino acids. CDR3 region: CSAAATSFWETQYF. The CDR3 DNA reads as TGCAGTGCCGCGGCCACTAGCTTCTGGGAGACCCAGTACTTC.

CDR3 residues: CASSHGGAVETQYF. DNA of the CDR3: TGCGCCAGCAGCCACGGGGGGGCCGTAGAGACCCAGTACTTC. The chain combines TRBV4-3 with TRBJ2-5; 8 nucleotides align to TRBD2. V trimming: 3 bases; J trimming: 4 bases; junction bases outside the gene matches: 4. Germline CDR1 LGHNA, CDR2 YSLEER. The CDR3 runs 14 residues.

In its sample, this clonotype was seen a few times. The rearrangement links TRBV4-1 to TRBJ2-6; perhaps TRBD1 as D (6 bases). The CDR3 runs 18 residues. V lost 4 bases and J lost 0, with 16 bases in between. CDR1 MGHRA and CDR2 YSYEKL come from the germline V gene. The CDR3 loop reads CASSPQGPKVSGANVLTF. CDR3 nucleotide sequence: TGCGCCAGCAGCCCGCAGGGGCCCAAGGTCTCTGGGGCCAACGTCCTGACTTTC.

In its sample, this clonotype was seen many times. CDR3 coding DNA: TGTGCCAGCAGCCGGAGCAGTGCCTACAATGAGCAGTTCTTC. Protein: CASSRSSAYNEQFF. The chain couples TRBV3-1 to TRBJ2-1; D remains ambiguous. V was trimmed by 4 bases and J by 2 bases, leaving 9 bases between them. The CDR3 extends over 14 amino acids. Germline CDR1 reads LGHDT; CDR2 reads YNNKEL (reference sequence).

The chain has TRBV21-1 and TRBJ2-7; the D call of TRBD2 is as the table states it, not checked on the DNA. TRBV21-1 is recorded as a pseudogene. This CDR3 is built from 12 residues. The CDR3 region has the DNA TGTGCCAGCAGCAAGGGAGATGACGAGCAGTACGTC. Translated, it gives CASSKGDDEQYV.

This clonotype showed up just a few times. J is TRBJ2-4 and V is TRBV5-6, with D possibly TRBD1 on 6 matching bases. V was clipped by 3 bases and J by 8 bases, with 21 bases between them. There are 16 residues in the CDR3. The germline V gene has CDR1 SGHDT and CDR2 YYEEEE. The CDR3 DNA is TGTGCCAGCAGCTCCCTTTACGGACAGTTGGAGGACATTCAGTACTTC. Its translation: CASSSLYGQLEDIQYF. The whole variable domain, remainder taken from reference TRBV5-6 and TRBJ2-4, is DAGVTQSPTHLIKTRGQQVTLRCSPKSGHDTVSWYQQALGQGPQFIFQYYEEEERQRGNFPDRFSGHQFPNYSSELNVNALLLGDSALYLCASSSLYGQLEDIQYFGAGTRLSVL.

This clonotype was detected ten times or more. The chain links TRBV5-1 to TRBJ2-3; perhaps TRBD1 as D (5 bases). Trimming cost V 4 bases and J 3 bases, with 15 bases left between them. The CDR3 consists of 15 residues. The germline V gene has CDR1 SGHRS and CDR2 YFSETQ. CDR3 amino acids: CASSTEGAETDTQYF. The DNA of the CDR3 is TGCGCCAGCAGCACGGAAGGGGCGGAAACAGATACGCAGTATTTT. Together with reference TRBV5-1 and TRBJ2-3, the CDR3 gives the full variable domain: KAGVTQTPRYLIKTRGQQVTLSCSPISGHRSVSWYQQTPGQGLQFLFEYFSETQRNKGNFPGRFSGRQFSNSRSEMNVSTLELGDSALYLCASSTEGAETDTQYFGPGTRLTVL.

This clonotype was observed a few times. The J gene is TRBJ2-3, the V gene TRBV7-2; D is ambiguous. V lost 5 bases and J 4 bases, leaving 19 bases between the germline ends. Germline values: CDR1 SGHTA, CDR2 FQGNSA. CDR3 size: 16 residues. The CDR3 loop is CASSLPSPKTADTQYF. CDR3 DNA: TGTGCCAGCAGCCTTCCAAGCCCTAAGACGGCAGATACGCAGTATTTT.

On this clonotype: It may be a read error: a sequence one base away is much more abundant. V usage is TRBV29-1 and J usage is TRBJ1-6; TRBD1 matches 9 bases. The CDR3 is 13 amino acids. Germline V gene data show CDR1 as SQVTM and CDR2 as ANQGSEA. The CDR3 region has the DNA TGCAGCGTGGGCCGGGACAGGGATTCACTCCTCCACTTT. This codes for CSVGRDRDSLLHF.

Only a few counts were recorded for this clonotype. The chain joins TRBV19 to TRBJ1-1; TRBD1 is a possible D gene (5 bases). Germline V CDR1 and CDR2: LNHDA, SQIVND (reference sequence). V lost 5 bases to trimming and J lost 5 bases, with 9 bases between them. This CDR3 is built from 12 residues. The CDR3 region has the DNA TGTGCCAGTAGTGGATGGGGGACTGAAGCTTTCTTT. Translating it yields CASSGWGTEAFF.

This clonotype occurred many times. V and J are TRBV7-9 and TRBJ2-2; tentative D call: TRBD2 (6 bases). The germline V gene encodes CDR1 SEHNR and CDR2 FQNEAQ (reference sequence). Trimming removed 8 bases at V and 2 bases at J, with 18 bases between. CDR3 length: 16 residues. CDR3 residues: CASVPGEDYNTGELFF. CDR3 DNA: TGTGCCAGCGTCCCCGGGGAGGACTACAACACCGGGGAGCTGTTTTTT.

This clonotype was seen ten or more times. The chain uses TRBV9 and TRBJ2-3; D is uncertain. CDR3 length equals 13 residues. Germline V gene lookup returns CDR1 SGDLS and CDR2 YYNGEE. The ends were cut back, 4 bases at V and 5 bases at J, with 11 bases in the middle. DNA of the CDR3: TGTGCCAGCAGCCCTTATGGAAAAGATACGCAGTATTTT. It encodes CASSPYGKDTQYF.

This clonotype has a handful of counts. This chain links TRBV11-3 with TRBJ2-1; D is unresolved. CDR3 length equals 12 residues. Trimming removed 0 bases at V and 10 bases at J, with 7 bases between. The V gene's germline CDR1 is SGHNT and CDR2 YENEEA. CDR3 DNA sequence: TGTGCCAGCAGCTTAGATGTGGGAGAGCAGTTCTTC. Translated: CASSLDVGEQFF.

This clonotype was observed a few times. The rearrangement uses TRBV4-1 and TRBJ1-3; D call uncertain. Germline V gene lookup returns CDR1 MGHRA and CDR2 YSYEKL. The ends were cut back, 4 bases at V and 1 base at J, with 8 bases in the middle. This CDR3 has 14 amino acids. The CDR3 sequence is CASSRVGSGNTIYF. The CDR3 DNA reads TGCGCCAGCAGCCGGGTAGGGTCTGGAAACACCATATATTTT.

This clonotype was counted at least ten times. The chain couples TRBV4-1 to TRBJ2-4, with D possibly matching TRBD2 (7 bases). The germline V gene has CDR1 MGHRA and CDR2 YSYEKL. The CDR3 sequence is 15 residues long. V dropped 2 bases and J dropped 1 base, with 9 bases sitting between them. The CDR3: CASSQRGAAKNIQYF. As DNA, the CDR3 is TGCGCCAGCAGCCAACGGGGGGCGGCCAAAAACATTCAGTACTTC.

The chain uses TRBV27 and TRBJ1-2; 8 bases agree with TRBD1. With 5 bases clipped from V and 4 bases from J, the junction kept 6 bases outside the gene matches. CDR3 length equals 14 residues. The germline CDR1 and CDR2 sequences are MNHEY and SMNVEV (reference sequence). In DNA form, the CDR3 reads TGTGCCAGCAGTCCTCGACAGGGGATCTATGGCTACACCTTC. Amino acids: CASSPRQGIYGYTF.

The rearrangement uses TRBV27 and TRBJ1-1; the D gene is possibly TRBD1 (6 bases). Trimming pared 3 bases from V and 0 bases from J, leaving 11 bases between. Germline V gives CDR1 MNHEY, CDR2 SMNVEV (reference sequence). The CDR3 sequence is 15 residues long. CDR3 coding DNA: TGTGCCAGCAGTTTCAGGACAGAGATGAACACTGAAGCTTTCTTT. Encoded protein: CASSFRTEMNTEAFF.

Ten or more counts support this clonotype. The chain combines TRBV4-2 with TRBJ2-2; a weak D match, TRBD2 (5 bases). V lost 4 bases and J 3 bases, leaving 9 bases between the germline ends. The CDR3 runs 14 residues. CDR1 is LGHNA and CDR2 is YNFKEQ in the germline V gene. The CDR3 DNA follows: TGTGCCAGCAGCCTTCCCGGGGACACCGGGGAGCTGTTTTTT. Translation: CASSLPGDTGELFF.

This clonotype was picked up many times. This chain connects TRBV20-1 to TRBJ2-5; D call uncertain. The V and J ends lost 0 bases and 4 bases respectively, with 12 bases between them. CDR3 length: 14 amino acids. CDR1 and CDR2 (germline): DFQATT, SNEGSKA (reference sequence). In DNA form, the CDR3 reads TGCAGTGCTAGAGATCTCGAGGTCCCAGAGACCCAGTACTTC. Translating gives CSARDLEVPETQYF.

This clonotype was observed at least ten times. The CDR3 DNA reads TGTGCCAGCAGGCAAACAGGGGGCAGCTCCTACGAGCAGTACTTC. This sequence encodes CASRQTGGSSYEQYF. The V and J genes are TRBV5-8 and TRBJ2-7; the match to TRBD1 covers 9 bases. CDR3 length: 15 amino acids. Trimming at V came to 5 bases and at J to 0 bases, leaving 6 bases not matched to a gene. Germline CDR1 reads SGHTS; CDR2 reads YDEGEE. Drawing the rest from reference TRBV5-8 and TRBJ2-7, the complete variable domain is EAGVTQSPTHLIKTRGQQATLRCSPISGHTSVYWYQQALGLGLQFLLWYDEGEERNRGNFPPRFSGRQFPNYSSELNVNALELEDSALYLCASRQTGGSSYEQYFGPGTRLTVT.